The 29 T cell receptor beta chains given below trace back to one sample, sequenced in a study of radiation and T cells in renal cell carcinoma. Specified time point: baseline pretreatment blood. The treatment denotes: 15 Gy SBRT to primary tumor, nephrectomy 4 weeks later. Some clones are missing from TCRdb's copy, which holds only in-frame ones; the method was immunoSEQ multiplex PCR. This repertoire shows 40,000 to 50,000 clones, approximately 80% found once; its top ten account for about 31%. The sequenced sample was blood, obtained from a patient whose treatment included radiotherapy and nephrectomy. All receptors come from a woman in her 70s with renal cell carcinoma.

The chain carries TRBV2 and TRBJ1-2; 7 nucleotides match TRBD1. V shed 8 bases and J 3 bases; nucleotides not matched to a gene: 9. Germline CDR1 reads SNHLY; CDR2 reads FYNNEI. The CDR3 loop spans 14 amino acids. Here the CDR3 DNA reads TGTGCCAGCCGGTTACAGGGGACGGACTATGGCTACACCTTC. Its translation is CASRLQGTDYGYTF. The full variable domain, completed using reference TRBV2 and TRBJ1-2, is EPEVTQTPSHQVTQMGQEVILRCVPISNHLYFYWYRQILGQKVEFLVSFYNNEISEKSEIFDDQFSVERPDGSNFTLKIRSTKLEDSAMYFCASRLQGTDYGYTFGSGTRLTVV.

CDR3 protein: CASSTGLREKLFF. In DNA form, the CDR3 reads TGTGCCAGTAGTACAGGTCTGCGGGAAAAACTGTTTTTT. The chain recombines TRBV19 with TRBJ1-4; D gene ambiguous. Trimming took 4 bases from V and 8 from J, leaving 11 bases between them. The CDR3 is 13 residues long. CDR1 and CDR2 from the germline V gene are LNHDA and SQIVND (reference sequence). Based on the CDR3 plus reference TRBV19 and TRBJ1-4, the full variable domain is DGGITQSPKYLFRKEGQNVTLSCEQNLNHDAMYWYRQDPGQGLRLIYYSQIVNDFQKGDIAEGYSVSREKKESFPLTVTSAQKNPTAFYLCASSTGLREKLFFGSGTQLSVL.

This chain uses TRBV7-9 with TRBJ2-1, with TRBD2 as a possible D gene (5 bases). CDR3 length: 16 residues. V was trimmed by 5 bases and J by 4 bases, leaving 18 bases between them. Germline-derived CDR1 and CDR2 are SEHNR and FQNEAQ (reference sequence). CDR3 protein: CASSPIAGLAYNEQFF. CDR3 DNA: TGTGCCAGCAGCCCAATAGCTGGACTTGCTTACAATGAGCAGTTCTTC.

The chain links TRBV19 to TRBJ2-7, with 11 bases matching TRBD2. This CDR3 is 16 amino acids long. Trimming at V came to 2 bases and at J to 5 bases, leaving 8 bases not matched to a gene. CDR1 and CDR2 (germline): LNHDA, SQIVND (reference sequence). CDR3 protein: CASSIIAGGPYDEQYF. CDR3 coding DNA: TGTGCCAGTAGTATAATAGCGGGAGGGCCGTATGACGAGCAGTACTTC.

The J gene is TRBJ2-1, the V gene TRBV5-1, with TRBD1 identical over 10 bases. The CDR3 spans 15 residues. CDR1 is SGHRS and CDR2 is YFSETQ in the germline V gene. J was trimmed by 2 bases and V by 4 bases; bases with no gene match: 3. The CDR3 DNA reads as TGCGCCAGCAGCCTAGGACAGGGGGCCTACAATGAGCAGTTCTTC. Its protein product is CASSLGQGAYNEQFF.

Comments on this clone: The same CDR3 is also encoded by other DNA sequences in this sample. The V gene is TRBV5-1, the J gene TRBJ2-2; maybe TRBD1 (6 bases). V lost 4 bases and J 3 bases, leaving 7 bases between the germline ends. The CDR3 runs 13 residues. In germline, CDR1 is SGHRS, CDR2 YFSETQ. The CDR3 region has the DNA TGCGCCAGCAGCAGACAGGACACCGGGGAGCTGTTTTTT. Residues: CASSRQDTGELFF.

In its sample, this clone was seen a few times. The rearrangement joins TRBV6-1 to TRBJ1-3; no clear D. Germline V gives CDR1 MNHNS, CDR2 SASEGT. The CDR3 is 16 residues long. V shed 2 bases and J shed 0 bases, with 11 bases lying between them. The CDR3 loop reads CASSESDGYSGNTIYF. The DNA of the CDR3 is TGTGCCAGCAGTGAATCGGACGGTTACTCTGGAAACACCATATATTTT.

This chain connects TRBV10-3 to TRBJ2-2; 11 positions agree with TRBD2. The V and J ends lost 7 bases and 2 bases, in that order; junction bases with no gene match: 6. The germline gives CDR1 ENHRY, CDR2 SYGVKD. The CDR3 length is 16 residues. The CDR3 loop reads CAINTGTSGNTGELFF. Here the CDR3 DNA reads TGTGCCATCAACACCGGGACTAGCGGAAACACCGGGGAGCTGTTTTTT.

In its sample, this clone was seen a few times. The gene calls are TRBV19 and TRBJ1-5; the D gene is possibly TRBD1 (5 bases). Looked up from germline, CDR1 is LNHDA and CDR2 is SQIVND (reference sequence). V was clipped by 9 bases and J by 4 bases, with 16 bases between them. This CDR3 has 14 amino acids. As DNA, the CDR3 is TGTGCCAGCGGGGGAAGGGCTGGTAATCAGCCCCAGCATTTT. This codes for CASGGRAGNQPQHF. Full variable domain (outside the CDR3, taken from reference TRBV19 and TRBJ1-5): DGGITQSPKYLFRKEGQNVTLSCEQNLNHDAMYWYRQDPGQGLRLIYYSQIVNDFQKGDIAEGYSVSREKKESFPLTVTSAQKNPTAFYLCASGGRAGNQPQHFGDGTRLSIL.

The genes are TRBV7-8 and TRBJ2-3, with a weak D call TRBD2 (5 bases). The ends were cut back, 0 bases at V and 2 bases at J, with 12 bases in the middle. Germline V gene sequence: CDR1 SGHVS, CDR2 FQNEAQ. This CDR3 is built from 16 residues. Here the CDR3 reads CASSLAAGISTDTQYF. CDR3 bases: TGTGCCAGCAGCTTAGCGGCGGGTATATCCACAGATACGCAGTATTTT.

The chain recombines TRBV30 with TRBJ1-2; the match to TRBD1 covers 7 bases. The V gene end was trimmed by 2 bases and the J gene end by 6 bases; junction bases not matched to a gene: 12. This CDR3 is 15 amino acids long. Germline assignment: CDR1 GTSNPN and CDR2 SVGIG (reference sequence). CDR3 in amino acids: CAWSPTYRGRDGYTF. The DNA of the CDR3 is TGTGCCTGGAGTCCCACTTACAGGGGAAGGGATGGCTACACCTTC.

CDR3 sequence reads: CASSEPGQGVNTEAFF. The CDR3 nucleotides read TGTGCCAGCAGCGAACCGGGACAGGGGGTGAACACTGAAGCTTTCTTT. The chain joins TRBV7-9 to TRBJ1-1; 11 nucleotides match TRBD1. Germline V lookup: CDR1 SEHNR, CDR2 FQNEAQ (reference sequence). The CDR3 contains 16 residues. J was trimmed by 0 bases and V by 5 bases; bases with no gene match: 5.

This chain joins TRBV18 and TRBJ2-7; weak D call: TRBD1 (5 bases). The CDR3 spans 13 residues. V was clipped by 6 bases and J by 5 bases, with 14 bases between them. The V gene's germline CDR1 is KGHSH and CDR2 LQKENI. CDR3 sequence (DNA): TGTGCCAGCTCGATCAGTCAGGGTAACGAGCAGTACTTC. This gives the protein CASSISQGNEQYF.

The chain links TRBV4-1 to TRBJ2-7; D is possibly TRBD1 (6 bases). Germline lookup yields CDR1 MGHRA and CDR2 YSYEKL. CDR3 length: 14 amino acids. V lost 3 bases to trimming and J lost 6 bases, with 15 bases between them. CDR3 protein: CASSHTGMGTEQYF. The CDR3 DNA follows: TGCGCCAGCAGCCATACAGGGATGGGAACCGAGCAGTACTTC.

This chain connects TRBV19 to TRBJ1-2; D is undetermined. Germline CDR1 reads LNHDA; CDR2 reads SQIVND (reference sequence). V shed 9 bases and J shed 5 bases, with 13 bases lying between them. CDR3 length: 12 residues. The CDR3 nucleotides read TGTGCCAGCTCCCTACTGGGGTATGGCTACACCTTC. Residues: CASSLLGYGYTF.

V is TRBV7-8 and J is TRBJ2-3; 9 nucleotides agree with TRBD1. This CDR3 is built from 17 residues. Losses at the gene ends were 3 bases for V and 2 bases for J; bases not matched to a gene: 9. The germline gives CDR1 SGHVS, CDR2 FQNEAQ. Here the CDR3 DNA reads TGTGCCAGCAGCTTGGTGGCACAGGGGGCAGTCACAGATACGCAGTATTTT. Translation: CASSLVAQGAVTDTQYF. The full variable domain, in which reference TRBV7-8 and TRBJ2-3 provide the parts outside the CDR3, is GAGVSQSPRYKVAKRGQDVALRCDPISGHVSLFWYQQALGQGPEFLTYFQNEAQLDKSGLPSDRFFAERPEGSVSTLKIQRTQQEDSAVYLCASSLVAQGAVTDTQYFGPGTRLTVL.

CDR3 amino acids: CAIRLGQGANTDTQYF. CDR3 nucleotide sequence: TGTGCCATCAGACTCGGACAGGGGGCCAATACAGATACGCAGTATTTT. The chain couples TRBV10-3 to TRBJ2-3; 11 bases are shared with TRBD1. The CDR3 is made up of 16 amino acids. Germline V lookup: CDR1 ENHRY, CDR2 SYGVKD. V lost 6 bases and J lost 3; bases outside the gene matches: 8.

The chain carries TRBV25-1 and TRBJ1-1; tentatively, D is TRBD1 (6 bases). The germline CDR1 and CDR2 sequences are MGHDK and SYGVNS. V lost 1 base to trimming and J lost 7 bases, with 7 bases between them. The CDR3 length is 12 residues. CDR3 coding DNA: TGTGCCAGCAGTGAATTAGGGGGTGAAGCTTTCTTT. It specifies CASSELGGEAFF.

The chain couples TRBV29-1 to TRBJ2-7; D call uncertain. Germline-derived CDR1 and CDR2 are SQVTM and ANQGSEA. V was clipped by 3 bases and J by 2 bases, with 5 bases between them. The CDR3 runs 11 residues. CDR3 sequence (DNA): TGCAGCGTTGAGGTAACCTACGAGCAGTACTTC. Its protein product is CSVEVTYEQYF.

The chain is built from TRBV19 and TRBJ1-5; the match to TRBD1 covers 7 bases. The J segment lost 4 bases and the V segment lost 3 bases, leaving 6 bases of the junction unmatched. The CDR3 is made up of 15 amino acids. Germline CDR1 reads LNHDA; CDR2 reads SQIVND (reference sequence). The CDR3 protein is CASSIDRDDNQPQHF. DNA of the CDR3: TGTGCCAGTAGTATTGACAGGGACGATAATCAGCCCCAGCATTTT.

This clone was detected once. The V call is TRBV30, the J call TRBJ2-1; 9 bases agree with TRBD2. The CDR3 is 13 residues long. V was pared by 2 bases and J by 15 bases, with 11 bases of the junction left unmatched. Looked up from germline, CDR1 is GTSNPN and CDR2 is SVGIG (reference sequence). CDR3 in amino acids: CAWSLGLAREGFF. The CDR3 DNA sequence: TGTGCCTGGAGTTTGGGACTAGCCCGGGAGGGGTTCTTC.

The chain combines TRBV6-5 with TRBJ2-1, with a possible D match to TRBD1 (5 bases). The CDR3 extends over 14 amino acids. V shed 8 bases and J shed 4 bases, with 15 bases lying between them. CDR1 and CDR2 (germline): MNHEY, SVGAGI. CDR3 sequence reads: CASPPSRQYNEQFF. In nucleotides, the CDR3 is TGTGCCAGCCCCCCCTCACGACAGTACAATGAGCAGTTCTTC.

V is TRBV5-1 and J is TRBJ1-3; a weak D match, TRBD1 (6 bases). The CDR3 is 16 amino acids. Trimming stripped 0 bases from V and 0 bases from J, with 10 bases between. Germline values: CDR1 SGHRS, CDR2 YFSETQ. In nucleotides, the CDR3 is TGCGCCAGCAGCTTGGGGACAGTCGCCTCTGGAAACACCATATATTTT. Translating it yields CASSLGTVASGNTIYF.

The chain carries TRBV2 and TRBJ2-3; 12 nucleotides agree with TRBD1. The germline V gene encodes CDR1 SNHLY and CDR2 FYNNEI. With 6 bases clipped from V and 3 bases from J, the junction kept 1 base outside the gene matches. There are 14 residues in the CDR3. The CDR3 protein is CASRGQGATDTQYF. The CDR3 DNA is TGTGCCAGCAGGGGACAGGGGGCGACAGATACGCAGTATTTT.

This chain connects TRBV2 to TRBJ2-1; 13 nucleotides align to TRBD2. CDR1 and CDR2 from the germline V gene are SNHLY and FYNNEI. V trimming: 5 bases; J trimming: 1 base; junction bases outside the gene matches: 8. This CDR3 has 18 residues. The CDR3 bases are TGTGCCAGCAGTATACTAGCGGGAGGGGACTATTCCTACAATGAGCAGTTCTTC. Protein product: CASSILAGGDYSYNEQFF.

This chain links TRBV6-1 with TRBJ1-3, with D hard to call. V was pared by 0 bases and J by 9 bases, with 6 bases between. CDR3 length: 12 residues. Germline CDR1 MNHNS, CDR2 SASEGT. The CDR3 protein is CASSEAPGTIYF. The CDR3 DNA reads TGTGCCAGCAGTGAAGCTCCGGGCACCATATATTTT.

V gene TRBV5-8 combines with J gene TRBJ1-2; D is ambiguous. Trimming removed 0 bases from V and 5 bases from J, with 11 bases in between. This CDR3 has 14 residues. CDR1 is SGHTS and CDR2 is YDEGEE in the germline V gene. The CDR3 region has the DNA TGTGCCAGCAGCTTGGAGGGCAGTCGTTATGGCTACACCTTC. Translation: CASSLEGSRYGYTF.

This rearrangement joins TRBV7-2 to TRBJ2-7, with D tentatively TRBD1 (6 bases). The V and J ends lost 5 bases and 0 bases respectively, with 17 bases between them. CDR1 is SGHTA and CDR2 is FQGNSA in the germline V gene. The CDR3 runs 16 residues. The CDR3 coding sequence is TGTGCCAGCAGCGTATGGGGCCCACAGGGCTCCTACGAGCAGTACTTC. This sequence encodes CASSVWGPQGSYEQYF.

Only a few counts were recorded for this clone. The rearrangement uses TRBV5-4 and TRBJ1-1, with TRBD1 as a possible D gene (6 bases). V shed 0 bases and J shed 4 bases, with 16 bases lying between them. This CDR3 region has 16 residues. Looked up from germline, CDR1 is SGHNT and CDR2 is YYREEE (reference sequence). The CDR3 DNA sequence: TGTGCCAGCAGCTTGGGAGGGGGGGATGGAAGCACTGAAGCTTTCTTT. Its translation: CASSLGGGDGSTEAFF.